This record looks at one T cell receptor beta chain sequence and its context. Its antigen is unidentified. This specimen belongs to a study of T cell responses to AZD1222 COVID-19 vaccine. Study-wide results and caveats: Among the donors, most were white British and more were female, and clonal diversity was possibly underestimated. Nearly half of spike-specific TCRs reportedly target unmutated variant regions.

The CDR3 is made up of 11 amino acids. V dropped 2 bases and J dropped 8 bases, with 5 bases sitting between them. Repertoires were generated with immunoSEQ multiplex PCR, while TCRdb's copy carries only in-frame clones and drops some. This sample yields about 46,000 clones, of which 80% to 90% are seen a single time; approximately 1.2% belongs to the top ten. The sequencing here drew on peripheral blood, taken 28 days after the second AZD1222 dose. This TCR was sampled from an adult who received the AZD1222 COVID-19 vaccine. The chain joins TRBV12-3 or TRBV12-4 to TRBJ2-3; no firm D call. The CDR3 coding sequence is TGTGCCAGCAGTTTATCCGTTACGCAGTATTTT. Amino acids: CASSLSVTQYF.